The 30 T cell receptor beta chains presented below share a single source sample, sequenced in a study of T cell repertoires in cytomegalovirus infection (dated by TCRdb to the late 2010s). Instrument on record: Illumina HiSeq 1500. The public reads were reprocessed in TCRdb via fastp at Q25 and MiXCR, keeping in-frame beta chains. Here each entry gathers all rows of one CDR3 protein and keeps the most common genes and DNA. A total of approximately 550,000 distinct CDR3 sequences appear in this sample, about 15% of them only once. In total, the top ten clones hold more than 20% of the sample. Sequenced input: CD8+ T cells from PBMCs. Receptors were obtained from a human donor in good health (CMV status not recorded). Some clones in this sample may be carry-over from other donors' samples.

V gene TRBV7-6 combines with J gene TRBJ2-1; D is undetermined. V dropped 4 bases and J dropped 5 bases, with 9 bases sitting between them. Germline values: CDR1 SGHVS, CDR2 FNYEAQ. This CDR3 is built from 13 residues. CDR3 region: CASSSTRDNEQFF. CDR3 coding DNA: TGTGCCAGCAGCTCCACCCGGGACAATGAGCAGTTCTTC.

The V call is TRBV27, the J call TRBJ2-1; TRBD2 matches at 7 bases. The V and J ends lost 6 bases and 6 bases, in that order; junction bases with no gene match: 14. CDR3 length: 16 amino acids. From germline, CDR1 is MNHEY and CDR2 SMNVEV (reference sequence). CDR3 coding DNA: TGTGCCAGCAGCAAACAAAACAATCCGGGGGGCAATGAGCAGTTCTTC. It yields the protein CASSKQNNPGGNEQFF.

This clonotype was detected many times. The rearrangement links TRBV7-9 to TRBJ2-1; no firm D call. The length of the CDR3 is 15 residues. Germline-derived CDR1 and CDR2 are SEHNR and FQNEAQ (reference sequence). Trimming cost V 1 base and J 1 base, with 8 bases left between them. The CDR3 is CASSLVGGSYNEQFF. The CDR3, as DNA: TGTGCCAGCAGCTTAGTCGGCGGATCCTACAATGAGCAGTTCTTC.

The chain couples TRBV29-1 to TRBJ2-3; D not certain. CDR3 length: 14 residues. The V and J ends lost 7 bases and 4 bases respectively, with 18 bases between them. In germline, CDR1 is SQVTM, CDR2 ANQGSEA. In DNA, the CDR3 is TGCAGCGCCCTACACCCCAGGCTCTCAGATACGCAGTATTTT. Translated, it gives CSALHPRLSDTQYF.

Note on this clonotype: Just one base apart from a much larger clone, this may be a read error. The CDR3 sequence is CASGTKQGNTEAFF. The CDR3 nucleotides read TGTGCCAGCGGTACCAAACAGGGGAACACTGAAGCTTTCTTT. The rearrangement links TRBV27 to TRBJ1-1; D perhaps matches TRBD1 (6 bases). Germline V gene lookup returns CDR1 MNHEY and CDR2 SMNVEV (reference sequence). The CDR3 covers 14 residues. The V gene lost 8 bases and the J gene lost 1 base, with 14 bases spanning the gap.

This clonotype was recorded at least ten times. The chain employs TRBV7-9 and TRBJ1-1, with D possibly matching TRBD1 (5 bases). CDR1 SEHNR and CDR2 FQNEAQ come from the germline V gene (reference sequence). Trimming took 1 base from V and 1 from J, leaving 7 bases between them. This CDR3 is 14 amino acids long. The CDR3 DNA reads TGTGCCAGCAGCTTAGATGGGGCGAACACTGAAGCTTTCTTT. It encodes CASSLDGANTEAFF. Variable domain in full (rest from reference TRBV7-9 and TRBJ1-1): DTGVSQNPRHKITKRGQNVTFRCDPISEHNRLYWYRQTLGQGPEFLTYFQNEAQLEKSRLLSDRFSAERPKGSFSTLEIQRTEQGDSAMYLCASSLDGANTEAFFGQGTRLTVV.

Ten or more counts support this clonotype. The chain carries TRBV7-6 and TRBJ2-2; D is unresolved. Germline CDR1 and CDR2: SGHVS and FNYEAQ. Trimming cost V 5 bases and J 7 bases, with 17 bases left between them. CDR3 length: 15 residues. CDR3 amino acids: CASSRRPGPGGELFF. The CDR3 DNA follows: TGTGCCAGCAGCCGTCGACCAGGCCCGGGCGGGGAGCTGTTTTTT. The variable domain in full, with the rest retrieved from reference TRBV7-6 and TRBJ2-2, is GAGVSQSPRYKVTKRGQDVALRCDPISGHVSLYWYRQALGQGPEFLTYFNYEAQQDKSGLPNDRFSAERPEGSISTLTIQRTEQRDSAMYRCASSRRPGPGGELFFGEGSRLTVL.

This clonotype appeared many times. The chain uses TRBV7-3 and TRBJ2-3; 14 bases match TRBD2. Germline assignment: CDR1 SGHTA and CDR2 FQGTGA. The CDR3 totals 16 residues. V was pared by 4 bases and J by 4 bases, with 4 bases of the junction left unmatched. In DNA, the CDR3 is TGTGCCAGCAGCTCGGGACTAGCGGGAGCCCCAGATACGCAGTATTTT. Its translation: CASSSGLAGAPDTQYF.

In this sample, this clonotype turned up many times. The chain couples TRBV6-5 to TRBJ2-3, with 11 bases matching TRBD2. CDR1 MNHEY and CDR2 SVGAGI come from the germline V gene. The CDR3 is 17 residues long. After removal of 0 bases from V and 6 bases from J, the junction contained 8 bases not matched to a gene. CDR3 nucleotide sequence: TGTGCCAGCAGTTACTCCCTAGCGGGAGGTGTAGGGGATACGCAGTATTTT. Its translation: CASSYSLAGGVGDTQYF.

The chain is built from TRBV5-4 and TRBJ1-1, with D unresolved. The CDR3 sequence is 11 residues long. Germline CDR1 and CDR2: SGHNT and YYREEE (reference sequence). The germline V and J ends were trimmed by 4 bases and 11 bases, with 12 bases remaining between them. The DNA for the CDR3 is TGTGCCAGCAGCGCTGACAATGAGGCTTTCTTT. Residues: CASSADNEAFF.

The genes are TRBV6-1 and TRBJ1-4; D ambiguous. The CDR3 is made up of 14 amino acids. The V end lost 6 bases, the J end lost 4 bases, and 12 bases lay between the germline ends. Germline V gene lookup returns CDR1 MNHNS and CDR2 SASEGT. The CDR3 DNA sequence: TGTGCCAGCAGCAGCGGACGGTATAATGAAAAACTGTTTTTT. It specifies CASSSGRYNEKLFF.

This chain connects TRBV14 to TRBJ1-1; D not certain. The germline V and J ends were trimmed by 1 base and 1 base, with 7 bases remaining between them. In germline, CDR1 is SGHDN, CDR2 FVKESK. The CDR3 is made up of 14 amino acids. The CDR3 region is CASSQARTNTEAFF. In nucleotides, the CDR3 is TGTGCCAGCAGCCAAGCCAGGACGAACACTGAAGCTTTCTTT.

There are many counts of this clonotype. This chain joins TRBV27 and TRBJ1-4; D is ambiguous. The V gene's germline CDR1 is MNHEY and CDR2 SMNVEV (reference sequence). Trimming cost V 4 bases and J 6 bases, with 12 bases left between them. The CDR3 sequence is 14 residues long. CDR3 DNA: TGTGCCAGCAGTTCAGCCAACTACGATGAAAAACTGTTTTTT. Protein: CASSSANYDEKLFF.

As for this clonotype: Since a much larger clone is just one base distant, this may be a read error. The V gene is TRBV3-1, the J gene TRBJ1-5; 7 bases are a match to TRBD1. Per the germline V gene, CDR1 is LGHDT and CDR2 is YNNKEL (reference sequence). The CDR3 sequence is 17 residues long. The CDR3 bases are TGTGCCAACAGCCAAGTTGTTTCAGACAGGGCCGGGCAGCCCCAGCATTTT. This codes for CANSQVVSDRAGQPQHF.

This clonotype appeared many times. This rearrangement joins TRBV5-1 to TRBJ1-1; TRBD1 matches 9 bases. There are 15 residues in the CDR3. V trimming: 6 bases; J trimming: 1 base; junction bases outside the gene matches: 7. CDR1 SGHRS and CDR2 YFSETQ come from the germline V gene. CDR3 amino acids: CASIQQGAGNTEAFF. The CDR3 nucleotides read TGCGCCAGCATCCAACAGGGGGCAGGGAACACTGAAGCTTTCTTT.

Worth noting for this clonotype: Since the CDR3 does not end with the conserved phenylalanine or tryptophan, this likely comes from a read error. CDR3 protein: CSARPTGDNEQFL. The DNA for the CDR3 is TGCAGTGCTAGACCTACAGGGGACAATGAGCAGTTCTTA. The J gene is TRBJ2-1, the V gene TRBV20-1; TRBD1 agrees at 7 bases. The CDR3 is made up of 13 amino acids. CDR1 is DFQATT, CDR2 SNEGSKA, per germline (reference sequence). With 2 bases clipped from V and 5 bases from J, the junction kept 3 bases outside the gene matches.

Many counts were recorded for this clonotype. The chain carries TRBV7-8 and TRBJ1-2; D gene uncertain. Between the trimmed V and J ends, which lost 1 base and 2 bases, there was a span of 11 bases. From germline, CDR1 is SGHVS and CDR2 FQNEAQ. This CDR3 contains 15 residues. In DNA, the CDR3 is TGTGCCAGCAGCTTAGAGGCCAGTAGAAACTATGGCTACACCTTC. Its protein is CASSLEASRNYGYTF.

This clonotype was recorded a few times. The V gene is TRBV19, the J gene TRBJ2-7; TRBD2 matches 8 bases. The germline V gene encodes CDR1 LNHDA and CDR2 SQIVND (reference sequence). After removal of 4 bases from V and 2 bases from J, the junction contained 10 bases not matched to a gene. The CDR3 is 16 amino acids. Here the CDR3 reads CASSTSPAGDPYEQYF. The DNA of the CDR3 is TGTGCCAGTAGTACCTCTCCAGCGGGAGACCCCTACGAGCAGTACTTC.

In its sample, this clonotype was seen many times. The chain employs TRBV24-1 and TRBJ2-1, with D maybe TRBD1 (6 bases). This CDR3 region has 13 residues. CDR1 and CDR2 from the germline V gene are KGHDR and SFDVKD. V was cut by 5 bases and J by 5 bases, with 9 bases left in between. DNA for the CDR3: TGTGCCACCAGTGGTCCAGGGGACAATGAGCAGTTCTTC. Amino acid sequence: CATSGPGDNEQFF.

This clonotype was seen repeatedly, ten times or more. The J gene is TRBJ1-5, the V gene TRBV11-2; D possibly corresponds to TRBD1 (5 bases). V gave up 1 base and J gave up 9 bases, with 16 bases separating them. This CDR3 is 15 amino acids long. The germline CDR1 and CDR2 sequences are SGHAT and FQNNGV. CDR3 DNA sequence: TGTGCCAGCAGCTTAGGTGGCGGCGGGGGAGGGCCCCAGCATTTT. It codes for CASSLGGGGGGPQHF. The full variable domain, in which reference TRBV11-2 and TRBJ1-5 provide the parts outside the CDR3, is EAGVAQSPRYKIIEKRQSVAFWCNPISGHATLYWYQQILGQGPKLLIQFQNNGVVDDSQLPKDRFSAERLKGVDSTLKIQPAKLEDSAVYLCASSLGGGGGGPQHFGDGTRLSIL.

This clonotype was observed a few times. This chain links TRBV10-2 with TRBJ2-1; 8 positions match TRBD1. The CDR3 has 17 amino acids. Germline CDR1 reads WSHSY; CDR2 reads SAAADI. V trimming: 6 bases; J trimming: 10 bases; junction bases outside the gene matches: 20. The CDR3 spells CASSGYLPRTGSNEQFF. The CDR3 region has the DNA TGCGCCAGCAGCGGATACCTCCCCCGGACAGGGTCTAACGAGCAGTTCTTC.

V usage is TRBV7-9 and J usage is TRBJ2-7; 10 nucleotides line up with TRBD1. V dropped 3 bases and J dropped 4; count of bases not matched to a gene: 6. Germline values: CDR1 SEHNR, CDR2 FQNEAQ (reference sequence). CDR3 length equals 15 residues. CDR3: CASSFSGTGEYEQYF. In DNA form, the CDR3 reads TGTGCCAGCAGCTTCTCCGGGACAGGGGAATACGAGCAGTACTTC.

J is TRBJ1-6 and V is TRBV12-3 or TRBV12-4; possible D gene TRBD1, 6 bases. The CDR3 covers 15 residues. Trimming cost V 3 bases and J 3 bases, with 9 bases left between them. The CDR3 sequence is CASSFSGDYNSPLHF. For the CDR3, the DNA is TGTGCCAGCAGTTTTTCAGGGGACTATAATTCACCCCTCCACTTT.

This clonotype has a count of ten or more. This chain links TRBV7-2 with TRBJ2-5, with D maybe TRBD2 (5 bases). Trimming left V 5 bases short and J 7 bases short, with 17 bases between. Germline CDR1 reads SGHTA; CDR2 reads FQGNSA. CDR3 length: 14 residues. This chain's CDR3 is CASSPSHSRGTQYF. The DNA for the CDR3 is TGTGCCAGCAGCCCTAGTCATTCACGGGGGACCCAGTACTTC.

The chain has TRBV20-1 and TRBJ2-7, with TRBD2 matching 10 bases. The junction had 7 bases not matched to a gene; V was cut back by 1 base and J by 7 bases. The CDR3 sequence is 14 residues long. Germline CDR1 DFQATT, CDR2 SNEGSKA (reference sequence). The CDR3 DNA reads as TGCAGTGCTAGAGCCAGGCTAGCGGGAGTAGAGCAGTACTTC. This sequence encodes CSARARLAGVEQYF.

This clonotype was observed many times. The rearrangement joins TRBV14 to TRBJ2-7; D is perhaps TRBD1 or TRBD2 (5 bases each). Germline values: CDR1 SGHDN, CDR2 FVKESK. The length of the CDR3 is 14 residues. V dropped 2 bases and J dropped 3 bases, with 11 bases sitting between them. CDR3 sequence: CASSQRGLDYEQYF. CDR3 nucleotide sequence: TGTGCCAGCAGCCAACGGGGCCTGGACTACGAGCAGTACTTC.

A note on this clonotype: A much larger clone differs from this one at a single base, so this may be a read error. The CDR3 DNA reads as TGTGCCAGCAGTTCCGGACGGGGAAGAAAACTGTTTTTT. Its translation: CASSSGRGRKLFF. The chain recombines TRBV27 with TRBJ1-4; D is undetermined. This CDR3 spans 13 amino acids. Looked up from germline, CDR1 is MNHEY and CDR2 is SMNVEV (reference sequence). V was trimmed by 4 bases and J by 10 bases, leaving 13 bases between them.

The table lists this clonotype with many counts. V usage is TRBV6-1 and J usage is TRBJ2-7, with 7 bases aligning to TRBD1. CDR3 length equals 14 residues. V lost 7 bases and J lost 3; bases outside the gene matches: 9. Germline V gives CDR1 MNHNS, CDR2 SASEGT. The CDR3 region is CASTLRDSYYEQYF. CDR3 nucleotide sequence: TGTGCCAGCACTCTCCGGGACAGCTACTACGAGCAGTACTTC.

As concerns this clonotype: A much larger clone differs by one base, so this may be a read error. Here the CDR3 omits its conserved ending phenylalanine or tryptophan, so a read error is the likely source. This sequence joins TRBV27 and TRBJ1-2; 8 bases align to TRBD1. This CDR3 region has 14 residues. Trimming removed 8 bases from V and 1 base from J; junction bases left unmatched: 6. The germline V gene has CDR1 MNHEY and CDR2 SMNVEV (reference sequence). The CDR3 DNA sequence: TGTGCCAGCGGCCTACAGGGGGGTAACTATGGCTACACCTTA. Translating it yields CASGLQGGNYGYTL.

This clonotype occurred a few times. The rearrangement links TRBV24-1 to TRBJ1-3; D gene ambiguous. V gave up 2 bases and J gave up 1 base, with 2 bases separating them. CDR1 KGHDR and CDR2 SFDVKD come from the germline V gene. This CDR3 is built from 13 residues. The DNA for the CDR3 is TGTGCCACCAGTGATTCGTCTGGAAACACCATATATTTT. This translates into CATSDSSGNTIYF.